A single sample is the source of the 3 T cell receptor beta chains below, sequenced in a study of T cell responses to AZD1222 COVID-19 vaccine. TCRdb keeps only in-frame clones here, not all; method: immunoSEQ multiplex PCR. The sample gives some 200,000 clones, 91% of which show up once; under 4% is in the top ten. This sample comprised peripheral blood, obtained 28 days after the second AZD1222 dose. These receptor sequences come from an adult who received the AZD1222 COVID-19 vaccine.

As DNA, the CDR3 is TGTGCCAGCAGTTTACCTACCTATAGCAATCAGCCCCAGCATTTT. Translation: CASSLPTYSNQPQHF. The chain carries TRBV28 and TRBJ1-5; the D is unclear. The CDR3 loop spans 15 amino acids. Trimming cost V 2 bases and J 0 bases, with 8 bases left between them. The V gene's germline CDR1 is MDHEN and CDR2 SYDVKM.

The genes are TRBV27 and TRBJ1-5; D remains ambiguous. V lost 7 bases and J 0 bases, leaving 10 bases between the germline ends. This CDR3 contains 14 residues. In germline, CDR1 is MNHEY, CDR2 SMNVEV (reference sequence). The CDR3: CASKAAYSNQPQHF. CDR3 in DNA: TGTGCCAGCAAGGCGGCGTATAGCAATCAGCCCCAGCATTTT.

The rearrangement uses TRBV30 and TRBJ2-7; the match to TRBD1 covers 8 bases. Germline V gene data show CDR1 as GTSNPN and CDR2 as SVGIG (reference sequence). The J segment lost 5 bases and the V segment lost 2 bases, leaving 8 bases of the junction unmatched. The CDR3 length is 14 residues. The CDR3 DNA is TGTGCCTGGAGTCTCACAGGGGGGCTCGACGAGCAGTACTTC. It encodes CAWSLTGGLDEQYF.